This entry lists 21 T cell receptor beta chains sequenced from one sample in a study of CD8+CD57+ T cells in acquired aplastic anemia. The template used for profiling TCR beta VDJ and CDR3 was genomic DNA. TCRdb processed the reads anew with MiXCR; each CDR3 protein has one entry. The repertoire has approximately 200,000 distinct CDR3 sequences, less than 70% of them found once; the top ten carry about 15%. Sequencing was performed on sorted CD4+, CD8+, or CD8+CD57+ T cells (not recorded which) from PBMCs. These receptors originate from a human donor in good health, serving as a control.

V and J are TRBV7-2 and TRBJ2-7; TRBD2 is a possible D gene (5 bases). The CDR3 runs to 13 residues. Germline-derived CDR1 and CDR2 are SGHTA and FQGNSA. Trimming removed 5 bases from V and 2 bases from J, with 10 bases in between. CDR3 loop: CASSVDGTYEQYF. CDR3 coding DNA: TGTGCCAGCAGCGTTGACGGGACCTACGAGCAGTACTTC. The full variable domain, completed using reference TRBV7-2 and TRBJ2-7, is GAGVSQSPSNKVTEKGKDVELRCDPISGHTALYWYRQSLGQGLEFLIYFQGNSAPDKSGLPSDRFSAERTGGSVSTLTIQRTQQEDSAVYLCASSVDGTYEQYFGPGTRLTVT.

This clonotype was seen repeatedly, ten times or more. The CDR3 end shows no conserved phenylalanine or tryptophan, and so a read error is likely. The gene calls are TRBV20-1 and TRBJ2-7; TRBD1 agrees at 9 bases. V dropped 6 bases and J dropped 6; count of bases not matched to a gene: 9. CDR1 DFQATT and CDR2 SNEGSKA come from the germline V gene (reference sequence). The CDR3 loop spans 13 amino acids. CDR3 region: CSAYRGRGGEQYL. CDR3 coding DNA: TGCAGTGCCTACAGGGGGCGTGGTGGCGAGCAGTACCTC.

This clonotype occurred many times. The chain joins TRBV12-3 or TRBV12-4 to TRBJ2-7; D might be TRBD1 or TRBD2, each matching 5 bases. Trimming took 5 bases from V and 1 from J, leaving 18 bases between them. The CDR3 is 16 amino acids. CDR3 amino acids: CASSPLPGTASYEQYF. CDR3 DNA: TGTGCCAGCAGTCCTCTTCCCGGGACGGCATCCTACGAGCAGTACTTC.

This clonotype appeared many times. The chain employs TRBV11-2 and TRBJ1-6, with D tentatively TRBD1 (5 bases). V gave up 4 bases and J gave up 14 bases, with 18 bases separating them. CDR1 SGHAT and CDR2 FQNNGV come from the germline V gene. The CDR3 covers 14 residues. The DNA of the CDR3 is TGTGCCAGCAGCTCGGGGAGGGAGGCAGGGACCCTCCACTTT. It encodes CASSSGREAGTLHF.

The table lists this clonotype with many counts. This rearrangement joins TRBV7-6 to TRBJ2-1, with TRBD2 identical over 9 bases. This CDR3 region has 17 residues. The V gene's germline CDR1 is SGHVS and CDR2 FNYEAQ. The V and J ends lost 1 base and 9 bases, in that order; junction bases with no gene match: 13. CDR3 nucleotides: TGTGCCAGCAGCTTAGTGTCAGGCGGGGGGGCCTTAGGTGAGCAGTTCTTC. It yields the protein CASSLVSGGGALGEQFF.

The CDR3 nucleotides are TGTGCCAGCTCACCCTACGGACAGCAAGAGACCCAGTACTTC. Translated: CASSPYGQQETQYF. The V gene is TRBV9, the J gene TRBJ2-5, with D possibly TRBD1 on 6 matching bases. CDR1 and CDR2 from the germline V gene are SGDLS and YYNGEE. The CDR3 consists of 14 residues. V was clipped by 7 bases and J by 2 bases, with 15 bases between them.

This clonotype was seen more than once but under ten times. The chain has TRBV19 and TRBJ2-1; D is possibly TRBD2 (5 bases). Per the germline V gene, CDR1 is LNHDA and CDR2 is SQIVND (reference sequence). The CDR3 has 15 amino acids. V lost 5 bases and J lost 5, with 16 bases in between. CDR3 DNA: TGTGCCAGTAGTTTCGAGGGTACGCTACACAATGAGCAGTTCTTC. It is translated as CASSFEGTLHNEQFF.

CDR3 sequence: CASISTAGANSPLHF. The CDR3 region has the DNA TGCGCCAGCATCTCGACGGCAGGGGCAAATTCACCCCTCCACTTT. The chain uses TRBV5-1 and TRBJ1-6; possibly TRBD1 for D (6 bases). Germline V lookup: CDR1 SGHRS, CDR2 YFSETQ. The CDR3 is made up of 15 amino acids. V shed 6 bases and J shed 7 bases, with 17 bases lying between them.

Remarks on this clonotype: As the CDR3 is not closed by the conserved phenylalanine or tryptophan, this likely results from a read error. The chain uses TRBV27 and TRBJ2-1; TRBD1 matches at 9 bases. Trimming took 4 bases from V and 8 from J; bases not matched to a gene: 12. Per germline, CDR1 MNHEY and CDR2 SMNVEV (reference sequence). This CDR3 contains 16 residues. The CDR3, as DNA: TGTGCCAGCAGTTCCGCCGGGGACAGGGTGAGGGATGAGCAGTTCCTC. It translates to CASSSAGDRVRDEQFL.

This clonotype has ten or more counts. The rearrangement uses TRBV6-1 and TRBJ2-7, with D perhaps TRBD1 (6 bases). Per germline, CDR1 MNHNS and CDR2 SASEGT. V was shortened by 7 bases and J by 7 bases, with 17 bases between the two germline ends. This CDR3 has 13 amino acids. As DNA, the CDR3 is TGTGCCAGCACGGTCCAGGGGCCAAGGGAGCAGTACTTC. It encodes CASTVQGPREQYF.

This clonotype was recorded many times. The rearrangement links TRBV5-1 to TRBJ1-4; D is perhaps TRBD1 (5 bases). V was shortened by 5 bases and J by 7 bases, with 15 bases between the two germline ends. The CDR3 extends over 14 amino acids. Germline V gene data show CDR1 as SGHRS and CDR2 as YFSETQ. CDR3 sequence (DNA): TGCGCCAGCAGGGGACCACCAGGAGGTGAAAAACTGTTTTTT. Translating gives CASRGPPGGEKLFF.

Details on this clonotype: A much larger clone differs by one base, so this may be a read error. Lacking the conserved final phenylalanine or tryptophan, this CDR3 likely reflects a read error. The rearrangement joins TRBV28 to TRBJ1-2, with D hard to call. The CDR3 runs to 15 residues. CDR1 MDHEN and CDR2 SYDVKM come from the germline V gene. The V and J ends lost 3 bases and 0 bases respectively, with 11 bases between them. CDR3 protein: CASSFGGRANYGYTS. The CDR3 region has the DNA TGTGCCAGCAGTTTCGGCGGACGGGCTAACTATGGCTACACCTCC.

The CDR3 sequence: CATSRDRGSGANVLTF. CDR3 bases: TGTGCCACCAGCAGAGATCGAGGGTCTGGGGCCAACGTCCTGACTTTC. The gene calls are TRBV15 and TRBJ1-6; perhaps TRBD2 as D (5 bases). The DNA end favors TRBJ2-6, so the J call may be wrong. The CDR3 length is 16 residues. Germline CDR1 is LNHNV and CDR2 is YYDKDF (reference sequence).

V and J are TRBV10-1 and TRBJ1-1; D remains ambiguous. The CDR3 totals 12 residues. The V gene's germline CDR1 is WNHNN and CDR2 SYGVQD (reference sequence). V shed 7 bases and J shed 1 base, with 7 bases lying between them. This chain's CDR3 is CASNHRNTEAFF. The CDR3 DNA follows: TGCGCCAGCAACCACAGGAACACTGAAGCTTTCTTT.

As regards this clonotype: One end of the junction does not line up with germline, which may come from a read error. V usage is TRBV10-3 and J usage is TRBJ2-7, with a weak D call TRBD1 (5 bases). The germline V gene encodes CDR1 ENHRY and CDR2 SYGVKD. This CDR3 is 15 amino acids long. The CDR3 is CAISDFYGAGYKQYF. The DNA for the CDR3 is TGTGCCATCAGTGATTTCTATGGGGCAGGCTACAAGCAGTACTTC.

As to this clonotype: No conserved phenylalanine or tryptophan is present at the end of the CDR3, so a read error is the likely explanation. This rearrangement joins TRBV24-1 to TRBJ2-3; D is undetermined. CDR1 KGHDR and CDR2 SFDVKD come from the germline V gene. There are 14 residues in the CDR3. The CDR3 nucleotides are TGTGCCACCAGTGGTCGGGTGGGCACAGTTACGCAGTATTCT. This encodes CATSGRVGTVTQYS.

The V and J genes are TRBV25-1 and TRBJ2-6; D not certain. In germline, CDR1 is MGHDK, CDR2 SYGVNS. Trimming removed 7 bases at V and 3 bases at J, with 28 bases between. The CDR3 loop spans 20 amino acids. The CDR3 DNA reads as TGTGCCAGCACCGCCAACGAATCCCCAGGCACTTTGGGTGGGGCCAACGTCCTGACTTTC. Translation gives CASTANESPGTLGGANVLTF. Using reference TRBV25-1 and TRBJ2-6 for the parts outside the CDR3, the full variable domain is EADIYQTPRYLVIGTGKKITLECSQTMGHDKMYWYQQDPGMELHLIHYSYGVNSTEKGDLSSESTVSRIRTEHFPLTLESARPSHTSQYLCASTANESPGTLGGANVLTFGAGSRLTVL.

This rearrangement joins TRBV6-4 to TRBJ2-1; 7 positions agree with TRBD2. CDR3 length: 14 amino acids. Germline CDR1 and CDR2: MRHNA and SNTAGT. After removal of 0 bases from V and 4 bases from J, the junction contained 0 bases not matched to a gene. The CDR3 DNA reads TGTGCCAGCAGTGACTCTAGCGGGTACAATGAGCAGTTCTTC. This encodes CASSDSSGYNEQFF.

The V gene is TRBV7-9, the J gene TRBJ1-6; D is unresolved. V lost 1 base and J 6 bases, leaving 22 bases between the germline ends. The V gene's germline CDR1 is SEHNR and CDR2 FQNEAQ (reference sequence). There are 19 residues in the CDR3. The CDR3 sequence is CASSLGVNSHTSRNSPLHF. The DNA for the CDR3 is TGTGCCAGCAGCTTAGGGGTGAACTCACACACCTCCCGTAATTCACCCCTCCACTTT.

Remarks on this clonotype: Mismatch with germline at one junction end may stem from a read error. The V gene is TRBV7-8, the J gene TRBJ2-3; D is undetermined. Germline assignment: CDR1 SGHVS and CDR2 FQNEAQ. CDR3 length: 12 residues. The CDR3 DNA is TGTTCCAGCAGTCAGAGCACAGATACGCAGTATTTT. This gives the protein CSSSQSTDTQYF. Filled out from reference TRBV7-8 and TRBJ2-3, the complete variable domain reads GAGVSQSPRYKVAKRGQDVALRCDPISGHVSLFWYQQALGQGPEFLTYFQNEAQLDKSGLPSDRFFAERPEGSVSTLKIQRTQQEDSAVYLCSSSQSTDTQYFGPGTRLTVL.

This clonotype came up many times. The chain carries TRBV20-1 and TRBJ1-2; D not resolved. With 3 bases removed from V and 4 bases from J, the gap between germline ends came to 21 bases. The CDR3 totals 16 residues. Germline values: CDR1 DFQATT, CDR2 SNEGSKA (reference sequence). CDR3 protein: CSARSTSGDEGYGYTF. CDR3 nucleotides: TGCAGTGCTAGGTCAACGAGTGGAGATGAGGGCTATGGCTACACCTTC.